The 5 T cell receptor beta chains reported below all come from one sample, sequenced in a study of blood T cell repertoires in COVID-19. TCRdb keeps only in-frame clones here, not all; method: immunoSEQ multiplex PCR. The data contain roughly 65,000 clones, 80% to 85% of them singletons. The specimen sequenced was peripheral blood. The receptors here all came from a man at least 80 years old with acute or convalescent COVID-19.

CDR3: CASREGVYGYTF. CDR3 coding DNA: TGTGCCAGCCGAGAGGGAGTTTATGGCTACACCTTC. This chain links TRBV25-1 with TRBJ1-2; unclear D gene. Trimming stripped 8 bases from V and 5 bases from J, with 12 bases between. The CDR3 consists of 12 residues. Germline V gives CDR1 MGHDK, CDR2 SYGVNS.

The J gene is TRBJ1-4, the V gene TRBV4-2, with TRBD1 identical over 11 bases. Losses at the gene ends were 0 bases for V and 7 bases for J; bases not matched to a gene: 7. The CDR3 sequence is 17 residues long. Looked up from germline, CDR1 is LGHNA and CDR2 is YNFKEQ. CDR3 region: CASSQDLLGTGGEKLFF. For the CDR3, the DNA is TGTGCCAGCAGCCAAGATTTATTAGGGACAGGGGGTGAAAAACTGTTTTTT.

In this sample, this clone turned up a few times. This chain joins TRBV27 and TRBJ1-1; a possible D gene is TRBD1 (6 bases). Germline CDR1 and CDR2: MNHEY and SMNVEV (reference sequence). V was clipped by 6 bases and J by 1 base, with 12 bases between them. CDR3 length equals 14 residues. The CDR3: CASSRVTGNTEAFF. In DNA form, the CDR3 reads TGTGCCAGCAGCCGGGTGACAGGGAACACTGAAGCTTTCTTT.

This clone appeared once. The chain has TRBV4-2 and TRBJ2-7; D perhaps matches TRBD2 (6 bases). Germline V CDR1 and CDR2: LGHNA, YNFKEQ. This CDR3 spans 15 amino acids. V dropped 0 bases and J dropped 7 bases, with 16 bases sitting between them. The CDR3 bases are TGTGCCAGCAGCCAAGAGCCCAGCGGGCCTTTGGAGCAGTACTTC. Its protein product is CASSQEPSGPLEQYF.

The rearrangement joins TRBV25-1 to TRBJ1-4; no clear D. This CDR3 region has 13 residues. The V end was cut by 5 bases, the J end by 7 bases, with 11 bases between. Germline V lookup: CDR1 MGHDK, CDR2 SYGVNS. The CDR3 here is CASSQPYSEKLFF. CDR3 DNA: TGTGCCAGCAGTCAACCTTACTCTGAAAAACTGTTTTTT.